One and the same sample provided the 13 T cell receptor beta chains below, sequenced in a study of Ad26.COV2.S vaccination and SARS-CoV-2 variants. TCRdb's copy holds only in-frame clones and misses some; the assay was immunoSEQ multiplex PCR. This sample carries approximately 410,000 clones, around 92% of them seen once, and the ten largest clones take 1.5% to 2%. Documented treatment: around 19 received Ad26.COV2.S at low or high dose, single or two shots; several received placebo; per-sample allocation not given. Day 63 after the first vaccine or placebo injection was the time point for sampling. This specimen was peripheral blood, taken in a trial of Ad26.COV2.S vaccine versus placebo. The receptor source for this set is a person between 18 and 65 years old who received the Ad26.COV2.S COVID-19 vaccine or a placebo.

V gene TRBV2 combines with J gene TRBJ1-5; D uncertain. CDR3 size: 13 residues. Germline-derived CDR1 and CDR2 are SNHLY and FYNNEI. Trimming pared 4 bases from V and 1 base from J, leaving 5 bases between. The CDR3 nucleotides read TGTGCCAGCAGTGTGCAGAGCAATCAGCCCCAGCATTTT. It encodes CASSVQSNQPQHF.

The chain couples TRBV7-2 to TRBJ2-7, with 8 bases that match TRBD2. Germline-derived CDR1 and CDR2 are SGHTA and FQGNSA. CDR3 length equals 13 residues. Trimming cost V 6 bases and J 1 base; bases outside gene matches: 2. The CDR3 reads CASSTSGSYEQYF. CDR3 nucleotides: TGTGCCAGCAGTACTAGCGGTTCCTACGAGCAGTACTTC.

The V and J genes are TRBV2 and TRBJ1-6; 8 nucleotides agree with TRBD1. The V gene's germline CDR1 is SNHLY and CDR2 FYNNEI. V gave up 4 bases and J gave up 7 bases; unmatched junction bases: 6. The CDR3 is 15 amino acids. DNA of the CDR3: TGTGCCAGCAGTGGCGGGACAGGCATGAATTCACCCCTCCACTTT. Translating it yields CASSGGTGMNSPLHF.

The chain joins TRBV12-3 or TRBV12-4 to TRBJ2-7; D is ambiguous. There are 11 residues in the CDR3. The ends were cut back, 1 base at V and 6 bases at J, with 4 bases in the middle. CDR3 protein: CASSLGGEQYF. The CDR3 region has the DNA TGTGCCAGCAGTTTAGGGGGCGAGCAGTACTTC.

A single count supports this clone. J is TRBJ1-6 and V is TRBV5-5; D gene ambiguous. The V end lost 0 bases, the J end lost 6 bases, and 10 bases lay between the germline ends. This CDR3 is built from 15 residues. The V gene's germline CDR1 is SGHKS and CDR2 YYEKEE (reference sequence). Here the CDR3 reads CASSLDRIFNSPLHF. As DNA, the CDR3 is TGTGCCAGCAGCTTGGACCGGATTTTTAATTCACCCCTCCACTTT. The full variable domain, completed using reference TRBV5-5 and TRBJ1-6, is DAGVTQSPTHLIKTRGQQVTLRCSPISGHKSVSWYQQVLGQGPQFIFQYYEKEERGRGNFPDRFSARQFPNYSSELNVNALLLGDSALYLCASSLDRIFNSPLHFGNGTRLTVT.

J is TRBJ2-5 and V is TRBV7-7, with 7 bases that match TRBD1. V lost 1 base to trimming and J lost 0 bases; unmatched junction nucleotides: 14. CDR1 and CDR2 from the germline V gene are SSHAT and FNYEAQ (reference sequence). The length of the CDR3 is 19 residues. The CDR3 loop is CASSLVGRDRPKYQETQYF. The CDR3 DNA reads as TGTGCCAGCAGCTTAGTGGGTCGGGACAGACCAAAATACCAAGAGACCCAGTACTTC.

The CDR3 bases are TGTGCCAGCAGTTACTATCCAGGGCCTGAAGCTTTCTTT. Its translation: CASSYYPGPEAFF. The J gene is TRBJ1-1, the V gene TRBV6-2 or TRBV6-3, with D possibly being TRBD1 (5 bases). The V end was cut by 1 base, the J end by 6 bases, with 9 bases between. The CDR3 covers 13 residues. Looked up from germline, CDR1 is MNHEY and CDR2 is SVGEGT.

The chain combines TRBV18 with TRBJ1-2; D gene unclear. Trimming took 4 bases from V and 0 from J, leaving 15 bases between them. CDR1 and CDR2 (germline): KGHSH, LQKENI. The CDR3 covers 16 residues. CDR3 sequence: CASSHTPPGANYGYTF. The CDR3 nucleotides are TGTGCCAGCTCACATACCCCCCCGGGAGCTAACTATGGCTACACCTTC.

Remarks on this clone: The junction and the germline gene differ at one end; a read error may be behind it. This rearrangement joins TRBV7-7 to TRBJ1-1; D possibly corresponds to TRBD1 (5 bases). This CDR3 comprises 13 residues. In germline, CDR1 is SSHAT, CDR2 FNYEAQ (reference sequence). CDR3 protein: CASSSQPGGEAFF. The CDR3, as DNA: TGTGCTAGCAGCTCCCAACCGGGGGGTGAAGCTTTCTTT.

The chain links TRBV15 to TRBJ1-1; TRBD1 is a possible D gene (6 bases). Germline V lookup: CDR1 LNHNV, CDR2 YYDKDF (reference sequence). This CDR3 is built from 17 residues. V was shortened by 3 bases and J by 0 bases, with 17 bases between the two germline ends. This CDR3 is CATSRRGGLKMNTEAFF. The CDR3 DNA reads as TGTGCCACCAGCAGGCGAGGGGGGCTTAAGATGAACACTGAAGCTTTCTTT.

This clone appeared a single time. The V call is TRBV18, the J call TRBJ2-6, with TRBD1 identical over 11 bases. With V trimmed by 4 bases and J by 0 bases, 5 bases remained unmatched. The CDR3 consists of 18 residues. Germline V lookup: CDR1 KGHSH, CDR2 LQKENI. In nucleotides, the CDR3 is TGTGCCAGCTCACTTGGACAGGGGGCCCTCTCTGGGGCCAACGTCCTGACTTTC. Its protein is CASSLGQGALSGANVLTF. The full variable domain, rest sourced from reference TRBV18 and TRBJ2-6, is NAGVMQNPRHLVRRRGQEARLRCSPMKGHSHVYWYRQLPEEGLKFMVYLQKENIIDESGMPKERFSAEFPKEGPSILRIQQVVRGDSAAYFCASSLGQGALSGANVLTFGAGSRLTVL.

This sequence joins TRBV5-8 and TRBJ1-2; 9 bases are a match to TRBD1. Germline V gives CDR1 SGHTS, CDR2 YDEGEE. V was clipped by 4 bases and J by 3 bases; unmatched bases: 19. The CDR3 sequence is 19 residues long. The CDR3 protein is CASSPWTGDFLGPYYGYTF. CDR3 nucleotides: TGTGCCAGCAGCCCTTGGACAGGGGACTTCTTGGGACCCTACTATGGCTACACCTTC. The full variable domain, rest sourced from reference TRBV5-8 and TRBJ1-2, is EAGVTQSPTHLIKTRGQQATLRCSPISGHTSVYWYQQALGLGLQFLLWYDEGEERNRGNFPPRFSGRQFPNYSSELNVNALELEDSALYLCASSPWTGDFLGPYYGYTFGSGTRLTVV.

The chain recombines TRBV6-5 with TRBJ2-5; possible D gene TRBD2, 6 bases. Germline V lookup: CDR1 MNHEY, CDR2 SVGAGI. The CDR3 totals 15 residues. Between the trimmed V and J ends, which lost 3 bases and 3 bases, there was a span of 14 bases. This CDR3 is CASSYQTGVKETQYF. CDR3 DNA: TGTGCCAGCAGTTATCAGACGGGGGTAAAAGAGACCCAGTACTTC.